The 22 T cell receptor beta chains presented below share a single source sample, sequenced in a study of T cell clones after liver transplantation. Here immunoSEQ multiplex PCR was the method, and the copy in TCRdb shows in-frame clones only, minus some. Of about 72,000 clones detected, about 88% appear once; the ten largest clones hold roughly 2.5%. The sequencing here drew on CD4+ T cells from blood, taken before liver transplant. These receptors all stem from a human donor who received a liver transplant.

CDR3 nucleotides: TGTGCCAGCAGCGTAGCTGGGCAGACCTCCTACGAGCAGTACTTC. This translates into CASSVAGQTSYEQYF. This chain connects TRBV9 to TRBJ2-7; no reliable D call. The CDR3 covers 15 residues. CDR1 and CDR2 (germline): SGDLS, YYNGEE. The V and J ends lost 0 bases and 0 bases respectively, with 10 bases between them.

About this clone itself: Other nucleotide sequences in the sample specify the same CDR3. The J gene is TRBJ2-4, the V gene TRBV5-6, with TRBD1 identical over 7 bases. The trim removed 0 bases at V and 5 bases at J, leaving 8 bases unmatched. CDR1 and CDR2 from the germline V gene are SGHDT and YYEEEE. This CDR3 has 16 amino acids. The CDR3 nucleotides are TGTGCCAGCAGCTTGGACAGGGGTAATATCGAAAACATTCAGTACTTC. It translates to CASSLDRGNIENIQYF.

This clone was recorded a few times. This sequence joins TRBV5-1 and TRBJ1-1; 7 bases map to TRBD1. The V gene end was trimmed by 4 bases and the J gene end by 1 base; junction bases not matched to a gene: 13. CDR1 SGHRS and CDR2 YFSETQ come from the germline V gene. The CDR3 length is 17 residues. This chain's CDR3 is CASSAGTVGEGNTEAFF. The CDR3 DNA sequence: TGCGCCAGCAGCGCTGGGACAGTAGGAGAGGGGAACACTGAAGCTTTCTTT.

The chain carries TRBV6-4 and TRBJ2-1; D is unclear. Between the trimmed V and J ends, which lost 4 bases and 5 bases, there was a span of 9 bases. This CDR3 comprises 13 residues. Germline V gene data show CDR1 as MRHNA and CDR2 as SNTAGT. The chain's CDR3 is CASSVDLHNEQFF. The DNA of the CDR3 is TGTGCCAGCAGTGTCGACCTCCACAATGAGCAGTTCTTC.

The genes are TRBV19 and TRBJ2-1, with 12 bases that match TRBD2. CDR1 and CDR2 (germline): LNHDA, SQIVND (reference sequence). The CDR3 extends over 15 amino acids. Unmatched junction bases numbered 6, after V lost 6 bases and J lost 6 bases. The chain's CDR3 is CASRPTSGRANEQFF. The CDR3 DNA reads TGTGCCAGTAGGCCGACTAGCGGGAGAGCCAATGAGCAGTTCTTC. The full variable domain, its missing parts supplied by reference TRBV19 and TRBJ2-1, is DGGITQSPKYLFRKEGQNVTLSCEQNLNHDAMYWYRQDPGQGLRLIYYSQIVNDFQKGDIAEGYSVSREKKESFPLTVTSAQKNPTAFYLCASRPTSGRANEQFFGPGTRLTVL.

This sequence joins TRBV9 and TRBJ2-6; 8 nucleotides agree with TRBD1. CDR3 size: 15 residues. Germline assignment: CDR1 SGDLS and CDR2 YYNGEE. The J segment lost 2 bases and the V segment lost 4 bases, leaving 2 bases of the junction unmatched. The CDR3 is CASSTGGTGANVLTF. The CDR3 nucleotides are TGTGCCAGCAGCACAGGGGGGACTGGGGCCAACGTCCTGACTTTC.

This chain uses TRBV6-5 with TRBJ1-2; D not resolved. V lost 6 bases to trimming and J lost 0 bases, with 8 bases between them. The CDR3 totals 13 residues. The germline V gene encodes CDR1 MNHEY and CDR2 SVGAGI. The CDR3 DNA reads TGTGCCAGCAGAAGGGCCGCTAACTATGGCTACACCTTC. Protein: CASRRAANYGYTF.

The V gene is TRBV11-1, the J gene TRBJ2-1; D possibly corresponds to TRBD1 (5 bases). In germline, CDR1 is SGHAT, CDR2 FQDESV (reference sequence). This CDR3 comprises 14 residues. The V end lost 5 bases, the J end lost 7 bases, and 15 bases lay between the germline ends. The CDR3 region has the DNA TGTGCCAGCAGCACAAGCAGGGTAGTTAATGAGCAGTTCTTC. This gives the protein CASSTSRVVNEQFF.

The V gene is TRBV6-6, the J gene TRBJ1-6, with D hard to call. The CDR3 runs to 12 residues. Germline assignment: CDR1 MNHNY and CDR2 SVGAGI (reference sequence). V lost 3 bases and J lost 10, with 7 bases in between. The chain's CDR3 is CASSYPQSPLHF. The CDR3 nucleotides are TGTGCCAGCAGTTATCCCCAGTCACCCCTCCACTTT.

The J gene is TRBJ1-2, the V gene TRBV7-2; 8 nucleotides agree with TRBD1. The trim removed 5 bases at V and 7 bases at J, leaving 18 bases unmatched. Germline CDR1 SGHTA, CDR2 FQGNSA. This CDR3 is 17 amino acids long. The CDR3 nucleotides read TGTGCCAGCAGCCCAACCTCCTCCGGACAGGGAACCTTTGGCTACACCTTC. It is translated as CASSPTSSGQGTFGYTF.

The rearrangement joins TRBV11-3 to TRBJ2-7; possibly TRBD2 for D (6 bases). Trimming shortened V by 5 bases and J by 0 bases, and 14 bases separated the two germline ends. Germline assignment: CDR1 SGHNT and CDR2 YENEEA. The CDR3 is made up of 15 amino acids. CDR3 residues: CASSLRDSSSYEQYF. CDR3 nucleotides: TGTGCCAGCAGCCTCCGGGACTCGAGCTCCTACGAGCAGTACTTC.

This clone was observed a single time. The gene calls are TRBV27 and TRBJ2-5; 7 bases line up with TRBD2. The trim removed 8 bases at V and 11 bases at J, leaving 17 bases unmatched. In germline, CDR1 is MNHEY, CDR2 SMNVEV (reference sequence). The CDR3 runs to 14 residues. Here the CDR3 DNA reads TGTGCCAGCGGACGGAGCGGGATGGAGCTGGAGCAGTACTTC. It is translated as CASGRSGMELEQYF.

V gene TRBV9 combines with J gene TRBJ2-2; 8 bases align to TRBD2. V dropped 0 bases and J dropped 5; count of bases not matched to a gene: 3. Germline V CDR1 and CDR2: SGDLS, YYNGEE. This CDR3 spans 15 amino acids. Here the CDR3 reads CASSVVSGTTGELFF. CDR3 coding DNA: TGTGCCAGCAGCGTAGTTAGCGGGACGACCGGGGAGCTGTTTTTT.

The chain carries TRBV27 and TRBJ2-7; 8 bases map to TRBD1. The CDR3 has 14 amino acids. After removal of 3 bases from V and 7 bases from J, the junction contained 8 bases not matched to a gene. Germline CDR1 reads MNHEY; CDR2 reads SMNVEV (reference sequence). The CDR3, as DNA: TGTGCCAGCAGTTTGAGCAGGGGGCTTGGAGAGCAGTACTTC. Translation: CASSLSRGLGEQYF.

The V and J genes are TRBV27 and TRBJ2-3; no reliable D call. V gave up 7 bases and J gave up 6 bases, with 2 bases separating them. Germline CDR1 and CDR2: MNHEY and SMNVEV (reference sequence). This CDR3 region has 9 residues. The CDR3 DNA sequence: TGTGCCAGCATCGATACGCAGTATTTT. It is translated as CASIDTQYF.

The rearrangement joins TRBV5-6 to TRBJ2-1; 9 bases match TRBD2. The CDR3 runs 15 residues. From germline, CDR1 is SGHDT and CDR2 YYEEEE. J lost 8 bases, V lost 0 bases, and 6 bases had no gene match. CDR3 sequence reads: CASSLASGRNHEQFF. The CDR3 DNA reads TGTGCCAGCAGCTTGGCCAGCGGGAGGAACCATGAGCAGTTCTTC.

The V call is TRBV27, the J call TRBJ2-7, with 10 positions matching TRBD1. The CDR3 has 18 amino acids. The V gene's germline CDR1 is MNHEY and CDR2 SMNVEV (reference sequence). The V gene end was trimmed by 3 bases and the J gene end by 6 bases; junction bases not matched to a gene: 17. CDR3 in DNA: TGTGCCAGCAGTTTGGCGTCCCGGGACAGGGGACGTTTGAGCGAGCAGTACTTC. It yields the protein CASSLASRDRGRLSEQYF.

This clone was observed a single time. The V call is TRBV5-1, the J call TRBJ1-2, with unresolved D. The CDR3 covers 12 residues. Per germline, CDR1 SGHRS and CDR2 YFSETQ. Trimming stripped 1 base from V and 6 bases from J, with 7 bases between. The CDR3 DNA sequence: TGCGCCAGCAGCTTGACGGGGAATGGCTACACCTTC. Translation gives CASSLTGNGYTF.

The J gene is TRBJ2-3, the V gene TRBV2, with 7 bases that match TRBD1. V dropped 7 bases and J dropped 2; count of bases not matched to a gene: 6. Germline CDR1 reads SNHLY; CDR2 reads FYNNEI. The CDR3 is 14 residues long. The chain's CDR3 is CASTRGRHTDTQYF. The DNA for the CDR3 is TGTGCCAGCACAAGGGGGCGCCACACAGATACGCAGTATTTT.

Regarding this clone: Distinct nucleotide sequences in the sample also encode this CDR3. The rearrangement links TRBV19 to TRBJ2-7; D possibly corresponds to TRBD2 (6 bases). V was pared by 1 base and J by 4 bases, with 11 bases between. This CDR3 spans 14 amino acids. Germline lookup yields CDR1 LNHDA and CDR2 SQIVND (reference sequence). The CDR3 region is CASSIGGGSYEQYF. The DNA of the CDR3 is TGTGCCAGTAGTATAGGTGGGGGGTCGTACGAGCAGTACTTC. Combining the CDR3 with reference TRBV19 and TRBJ2-7 gives the whole variable domain DGGITQSPKYLFRKEGQNVTLSCEQNLNHDAMYWYRQDPGQGLRLIYYSQIVNDFQKGDIAEGYSVSREKKESFPLTVTSAQKNPTAFYLCASSIGGGSYEQYFGPGTRLTVT.

The chain uses TRBV27 and TRBJ2-7, with TRBD2 matching over 8 bases. The junction had 11 bases not matched to a gene; V was cut back by 10 bases and J by 3 bases. Germline loops: CDR1 MNHEY, CDR2 SMNVEV (reference sequence). This CDR3 has 14 residues. CDR3 DNA: TGTGCCACCAGATCAGCGGGAGATCTCTACGAGCAGTACTTC. Amino acids: CATRSAGDLYEQYF.

This sequence joins TRBV9 and TRBJ2-2; D is unresolved. Trimming shortened V by 0 bases and J by 3 bases, and 12 bases separated the two germline ends. The CDR3 is 16 residues long. Germline values: CDR1 SGDLS, CDR2 YYNGEE. Here the CDR3 DNA reads TGTGCCAGCAGCGTAGAGGCTCATTTCGACACCGGGGAGCTGTTTTTT. It codes for CASSVEAHFDTGELFF.